This TCR beta chain was profiled in a study of cytomegalovirus exposure and HLA in healthy donors. Study summary: Early released data comprised some 85 million unique TCRs from HLA-typed donors.

60 Vbeta and 13 Jbeta primers were used in PCR. Using immunoSEQ multiplex PCR, the repertoire was profiled, and TCRdb retains in-frame clones only, with some absent. The sample includes 99,000 or so clones, around 76% seen only once; the top ten take around 8.2%. This CDR3 has 17 amino acids. The ends lost 0 bases at V and 0 bases at J; junction bases unmatched: 5. CDR1 SGHNT and CDR2 YENEEA come from the germline V gene. The J gene is TRBJ1-1, the V gene TRBV11-3; 9 bases line up with TRBD1. The specimen was PBMCs. The receptor comes from a man aged 40-49 years in good health and CMV-seropositive. The CDR3 spells CASSLDWTGAMNTEAFF. Here the CDR3 DNA reads TGTGCCAGCAGCTTAGATTGGACAGGGGCCATGAACACTGAAGCTTTCTTT.